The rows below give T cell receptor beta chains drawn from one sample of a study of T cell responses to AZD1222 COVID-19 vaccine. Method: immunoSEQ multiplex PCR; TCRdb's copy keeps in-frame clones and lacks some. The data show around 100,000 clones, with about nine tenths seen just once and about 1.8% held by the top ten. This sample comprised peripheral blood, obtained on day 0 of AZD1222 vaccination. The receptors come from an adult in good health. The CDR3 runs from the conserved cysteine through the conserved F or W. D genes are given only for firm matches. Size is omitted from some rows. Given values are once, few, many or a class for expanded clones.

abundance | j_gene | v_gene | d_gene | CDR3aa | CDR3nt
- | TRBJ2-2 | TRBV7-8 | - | CASRYTPGELFF | TGTGCCAGCAGGTACACCCCCGGGGAGCTGTTTTTT
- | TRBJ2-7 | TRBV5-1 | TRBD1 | CASSGGGTGYVEQYF | TGCGCCAGCAGCGGAGGGGGGACAGGGTATGTCGAGCAGTACTTC
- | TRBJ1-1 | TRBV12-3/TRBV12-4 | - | CASSPRQYTEAFF | TGTGCCAGCAGTCCCCGCCAGTACACTGAAGCTTTCTTT
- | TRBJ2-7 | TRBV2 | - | CASSDGGDEQYF | TGTGCCAGCAGTGATGGGGGTGACGAGCAGTACTTC
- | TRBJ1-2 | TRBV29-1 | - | CSAATGTYGYTF | TGCAGCGCTGCCACGGGGACCTATGGCTACACCTTC
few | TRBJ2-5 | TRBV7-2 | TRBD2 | CASSRGLAGTETQYF | TGTGCCAGCAGCCGGGGACTAGCGGGAACGGAGACCCAGTACTTC
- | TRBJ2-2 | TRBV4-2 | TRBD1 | CASSRLDRDTGELFF | TGTGCCAGCAGCCGTCTGGACAGGGACACCGGGGAGCTGTTTTTT
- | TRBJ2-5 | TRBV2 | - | CASRYIVQETQYF | TGTGCCAGCAGGTACATAGTCCAAGAGACCCAGTACTTC
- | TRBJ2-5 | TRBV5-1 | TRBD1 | CASSLGQGGQETQYF | TGCGCCAGCAGCTTGGGACAGGGTGGGCAAGAGACCCAGTACTTC
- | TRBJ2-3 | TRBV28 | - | CASSLGGVGQYF | TGTGCCAGCAGCCTGGGGGGTGTAGGGCAGTATTTT
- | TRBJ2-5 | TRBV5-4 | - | CASSSVSQETQYF | TGTGCCAGCAGCTCCGTGAGCCAAGAGACCCAGTACTTC
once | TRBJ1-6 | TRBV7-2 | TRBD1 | CASSLSGQGSPLHF | TGTGCCAGCAGCTTATCGGGACAGGGTTCACCCCTCCACTTT
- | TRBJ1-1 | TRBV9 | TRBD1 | CASSSRDRATEAFF | TGTGCCAGCAGCTCCCGGGACAGGGCCACTGAAGCTTTCTTT
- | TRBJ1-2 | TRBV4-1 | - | CASSQAGLNNYGYTF | TGCGCCAGCAGCCAAGCTGGGTTAAATAACTATGGCTACACCTTC
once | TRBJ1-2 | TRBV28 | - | CASSFGGLFDYGYTF | TGTGCCAGCAGTTTCGGAGGACTGTTTGACTATGGCTACACCTTC
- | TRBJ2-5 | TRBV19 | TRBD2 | CASSINVAGGGETQYF | TGTGCCAGTAGTATAAATGTAGCGGGAGGAGGGGAGACCCAGTACTTC
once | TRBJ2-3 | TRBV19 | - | CASSTLSEDTQYF | TGTGCCAGTAGTACCCTAAGTGAGGATACGCAGTATTTT
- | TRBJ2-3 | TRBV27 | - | CASSNPRAGHTQYF | TGTGCCAGCAGTAACCCCCGGGCGGGCCATACGCAGTATTTT
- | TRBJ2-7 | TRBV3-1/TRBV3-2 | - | CASSQDLLGGGIGQYF | TGTGCCAGCAGCCAAGATCTCCTTGGAGGTGGGATCGGGCAGTACTTC
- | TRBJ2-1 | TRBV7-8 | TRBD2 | CASSSLAGVRNEQFF | TGTGCCAGCAGCTCTCTAGCGGGAGTGAGGAATGAGCAGTTCTTC
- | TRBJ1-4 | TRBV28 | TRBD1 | CASSRDSLNEKLFF | TGTGCCAGCAGCCGGGACAGCTTGAATGAAAAACTGTTTTTT
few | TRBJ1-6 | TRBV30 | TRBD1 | CAWSRGQGDSPLHF | TGTGCCTGGAGCAGGGGACAGGGGGATTCACCCCTCCACTTT
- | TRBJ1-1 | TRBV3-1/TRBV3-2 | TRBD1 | CASSRLTGGWGTEAFF | TGTGCCAGCAGCCGACTGACAGGGGGCTGGGGCACTGAAGCTTTCTTT
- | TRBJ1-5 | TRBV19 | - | CASSTDRDSNQPQHF | TGTGCCAGTAGTACCGACCGGGACAGCAATCAGCCCCAGCATTTT
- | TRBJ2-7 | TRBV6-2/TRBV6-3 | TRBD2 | CASSYVAGGFYEQYF | TGTGCCAGCAGTTACGTAGCGGGAGGGTTTTACGAGCAGTACTTC
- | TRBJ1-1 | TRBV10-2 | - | CASKVGSTEAFF | TGCGCCAGCAAGGTGGGGTCGACCGAAGCTTTCTTT
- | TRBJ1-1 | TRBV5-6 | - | CASSFGQLNTEAFF | TGTGCCAGCAGCTTCGGACAGTTGAACACTGAAGCTTTCTTT
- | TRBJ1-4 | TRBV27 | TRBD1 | CASSPNRGRTANEKLFF | TGTGCCAGCAGTCCTAACAGGGGGCGAACGGCTAATGAAAAACTGTTTTTT
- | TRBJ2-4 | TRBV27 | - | CASSGRTEGIQYF | TGTGCCAGCAGCGGTAGAACGGAGGGCATTCAGTACTTC
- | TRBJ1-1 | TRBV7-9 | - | CASRGPGLGEAFF | TGTGCCAGCCGAGGACCGGGTTTGGGCGAAGCTTTCTTT
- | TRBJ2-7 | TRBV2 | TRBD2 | CASSSKRDPIEQYF | TGTGCCAGCAGCTCAAAGCGGGATCCCATCGAGCAGTACTTC
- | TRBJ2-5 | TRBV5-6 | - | CASSLSPTGLETQYF | TGTGCCAGCAGCTTGTCCCCTACAGGGTTGGAGACCCAGTACTTC
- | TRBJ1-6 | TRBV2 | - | CASSEGVSSYNSPLHF | TGTGCCAGCAGTGAAGGGGTCAGCTCCTATAATTCACCCCTCCACTTT
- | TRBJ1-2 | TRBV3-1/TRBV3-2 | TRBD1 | CASSPRDRVDGYTF | TGTGCCAGCAGCCCCCGGGACAGGGTCGACGGCTACACCTTC
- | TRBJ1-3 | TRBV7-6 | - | CASSGHNSGNTIYF | TGTGCCAGCAGTGGGCATAACTCTGGAAACACCATATATTTT
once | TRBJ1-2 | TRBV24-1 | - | CATSDTRGNYGYTF | TGTGCCACCAGTGATACGCGCGGGAACTATGGCTACACCTTC
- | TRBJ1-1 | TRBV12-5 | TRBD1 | CASGLVIGQGLMNTEAFF | TGTGCTAGTGGTTTGGTAATCGGACAGGGTCTGATGAACACTGAAGCTTTCTTT
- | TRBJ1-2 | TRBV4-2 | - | CASSPRDTANYGYTF | TGTGCCAGCAGCCCCAGGGATACTGCTAACTATGGCTACACCTTC
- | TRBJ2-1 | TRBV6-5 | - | CASSLAAPYNEQFF | TGTGCCAGCAGTTTAGCGGCCCCCTACAATGAGCAGTTCTTC
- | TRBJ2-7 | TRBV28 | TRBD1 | CASKRTGTYEQYF | TGTGCCAGCAAAAGGACAGGGACCTACGAGCAGTACTTC
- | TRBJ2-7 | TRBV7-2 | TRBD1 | CASSLRPQGADEQYF | TGTGCCAGCAGCTTAAGGCCCCAGGGGGCGGACGAGCAGTACTTC
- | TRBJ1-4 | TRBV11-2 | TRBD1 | CASSLGSTGAGTNEKLFF | TGTGCCAGCAGCTTAGGGAGCACAGGGGCTGGTACTAATGAAAAACTGTTTTTT
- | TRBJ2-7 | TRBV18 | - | CASSPDISYEQYF | TGTGCCAGCTCGCCTGACATCTCCTACGAGCAGTACTTC
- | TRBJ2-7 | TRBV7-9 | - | CASSPNPGTTYEQYF | TGTGCCAGCAGCCCAAACCCCGGGACGACCTACGAGCAGTACTTC
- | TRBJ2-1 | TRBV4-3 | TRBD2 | CASSPASGSLEQFF | TGCGCCAGCAGCCCGGCTAGCGGGAGTCTTGAGCAGTTCTTC
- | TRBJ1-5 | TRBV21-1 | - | CASSSPPRDRGGGGNQPQHF | TGTGCCAGCAGCAGCCCCCCCCGGGACAGGGGGGGAGGTGGCAATCAGCCCCAGCATTTT
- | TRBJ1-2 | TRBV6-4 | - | CASSDEGYYGYTF | TGTGCCAGCAGTGACGAGGGCTACTATGGCTACACCTTC
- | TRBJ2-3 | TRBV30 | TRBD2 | CAWTGLAGPSGTQYF | TGTGCCTGGACCGGACTAGCGGGGCCCTCGGGCACGCAGTATTTT
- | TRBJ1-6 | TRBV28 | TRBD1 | CASSFSWDRSSYNSPLHF | TGTGCCAGCAGTTTCTCCTGGGACAGGAGCTCCTATAATTCACCCCTCCACTTT
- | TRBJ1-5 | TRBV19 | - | CASSIPYSNQPQHF | TGTGCCAGTAGTATCCCCTATAGCAATCAGCCCCAGCATTTT
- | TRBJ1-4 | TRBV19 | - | CASSMGRRANEKLFF | TGTGCCAGTAGTATGGGGCGGCGCGCTAATGAAAAACTGTTTTTT
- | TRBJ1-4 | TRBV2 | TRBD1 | CASSERTGINEKLFF | TGTGCCAGCAGTGAGAGGACAGGGATTAATGAAAAACTGTTTTTT
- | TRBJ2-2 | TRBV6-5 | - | CASSRGESLTGELFF | TGTGCCAGCAGTCGAGGGGAGTCCCTTACCGGGGAGCTGTTTTTT
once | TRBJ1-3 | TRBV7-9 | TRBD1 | CASTSTPGQPAYSGNTIYF | TGTGCCAGCACATCGACGCCGGGACAGCCTGCTTACTCTGGAAACACCATATATTTT
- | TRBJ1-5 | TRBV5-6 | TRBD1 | CASSPDRGSTQHF | TGTGCCAGCAGTCCTGACAGGGGGAGTACCCAGCATTTT